The T cell receptor beta chain under discussion was sequenced for a study of Ad26.COV2.S vaccination and SARS-CoV-2 variants. Study information: Recipients of Ad26.COV2.S got it intramuscularly, once or twice 56 days apart.

Concerning this clone: What it recognizes is unknown.

The CDR3 is made up of 15 amino acids. From germline, CDR1 is LGHNA and CDR2 YSLEER. Trimming removed 4 bases from V and 8 bases from J; junction bases left unmatched: 9. Study outcomes and limitations: Substantial breadth was reported for post-vaccination spike-specific CD8+ and CD4+ T cells.

Data came from immunoSEQ multiplex PCR; TCRdb stores just in-frame clones and leaves some out. This repertoire shows about 680,000 clones, about 89% found once; its top ten account for about 1.5%. The sample's treatment: 19 received Ad26.COV2.S at low or high dose, single or two shots; about 5 received placebo; per-sample allocation not given. It was on day 63 after the first vaccine or placebo injection that samples were taken. It was an adult aged 18-55 years in Boston who was the donor. An Ad26 vector expressing Wuhan-strain SARS-CoV-2 spike constituted the vaccine. The receptor was isolated from a person aged 18-60 years who received the Ad26.COV2.S COVID-19 vaccine or a placebo. The J gene is TRBJ1-4, the V gene TRBV4-3, with 8 bases lining up with TRBD1. The sample in question was peripheral blood, obtained in a trial of Ad26.COV2.S vaccine versus placebo. The CDR3 here is CASSLRPDRAEKLFF. In DNA, the CDR3 is TGCGCCAGCAGCCTACGGCCGGACAGGGCCGAAAAACTGTTTTTT.